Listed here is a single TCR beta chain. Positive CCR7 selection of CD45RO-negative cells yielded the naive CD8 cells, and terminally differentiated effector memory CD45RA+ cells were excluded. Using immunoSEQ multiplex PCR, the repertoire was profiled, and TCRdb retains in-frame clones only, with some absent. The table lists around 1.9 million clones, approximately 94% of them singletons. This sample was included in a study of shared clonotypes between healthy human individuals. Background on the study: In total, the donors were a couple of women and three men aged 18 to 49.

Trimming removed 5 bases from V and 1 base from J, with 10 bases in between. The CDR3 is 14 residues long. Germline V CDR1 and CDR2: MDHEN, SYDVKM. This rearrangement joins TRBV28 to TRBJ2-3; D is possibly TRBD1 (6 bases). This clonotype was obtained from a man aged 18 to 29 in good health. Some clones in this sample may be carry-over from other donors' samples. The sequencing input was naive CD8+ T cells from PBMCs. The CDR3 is CASSEAGGTDTQYF. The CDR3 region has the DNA TGTGCCAGCAGTGAGGCAGGGGGCACAGATACGCAGTATTTT.